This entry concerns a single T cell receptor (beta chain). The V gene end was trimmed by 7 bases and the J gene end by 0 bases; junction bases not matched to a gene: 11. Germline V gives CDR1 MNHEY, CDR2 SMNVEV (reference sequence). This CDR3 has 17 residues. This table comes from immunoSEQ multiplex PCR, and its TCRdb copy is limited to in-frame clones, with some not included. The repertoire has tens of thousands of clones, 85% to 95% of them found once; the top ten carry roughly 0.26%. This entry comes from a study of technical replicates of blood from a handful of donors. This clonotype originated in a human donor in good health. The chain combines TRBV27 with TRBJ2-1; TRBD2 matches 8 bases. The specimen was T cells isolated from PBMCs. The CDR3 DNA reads TGTGCCAGCAACCTGGCTAGCGGGTTGAGCTCCTACAATGAGCAGTTCTTC. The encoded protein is CASNLASGLSSYNEQFF.